The text below deals with one T cell receptor beta chain. Its antigen is currently unknown. A junction end diverges from the germline sequence, so it may reflect a read error. CDR3 length: 15 residues. The TCR beta cDNA libraries carried unique molecular identifiers. TCRdb ran MiXCR on the PCR reads and lists one entry per CDR3 protein. The table has 750,000 to 950,000 distinct CDR3 sequences, approximately 53% seen once; the top ten hold roughly 4.4%. This sample is part of a study of post-analysis software for immune sequencing data. Study-level background: Relapsing-remitting, secondary progressive and progressive-relapsing multiple sclerosis courses were included. General study findings and limits: Patients had higher frequencies than controls of a handful of TRBV segments, including TRBV5-6, TRBV5-1 and TRBV20-1.

Sequencing input: blood. The V and J genes are TRBV12-3 or TRBV12-4 and TRBJ1-1; D may be TRBD1 (5 bases). The receptor comes from a girl between 10 and 17 years old with multiple sclerosis. The CDR3 coding sequence is TGTGCCAGCAGTTTAGGTGGGGCTTTGCGCACTGGAGCTTTCTTT. Protein: CASSLGGALRTGAFF.